The 22 T cell receptor beta chains below come from one sample, sequenced in a study of T cells after yellow fever vaccination (dated by TCRdb to the late 2010s). The method behind the library was 5' RACE. The sequencer was an Illumina HiSeq 2500. TCRdb ran its own pipeline on the public reads, namely fastp trimming at Q25 and MiXCR clone calling, and kept in-frame beta chains. Rows matching on CDR3 protein sequence are summarized as one entry with the most common DNA and genes. The sample table records about 580,000 distinct CDR3 sequences; around 17% of these occur just once. The ten largest clones capture 15% to 20% of the sample. The treatment or condition label on this specimen signifies: live attenuated yellow fever vaccine strain. The starting material was PBMCs, obtained more than 4 days after the first yellow fever vaccination. The source is a man younger than 35 who received the YFV17D yellow fever vaccine.

This clonotype was picked up a small number of times. The rearrangement links TRBV5-6 to TRBJ2-3, with D possibly TRBD1 on 6 matching bases. The CDR3 runs to 15 residues. Germline values: CDR1 SGHDT, CDR2 YYEEEE. Deletions cut 3 bases from V and 3 bases from J, with 14 bases between. In DNA form, the CDR3 reads TGTGCCAGCAGCTCTACAGGGATATGGACAGATACGCAGTATTTT. It encodes CASSSTGIWTDTQYF.

This chain uses TRBV7-8 with TRBJ1-1; no clear D. V was trimmed by 1 base and J by 4 bases, leaving 10 bases between them. The germline CDR1 and CDR2 sequences are SGHVS and FQNEAQ. The CDR3 runs to 14 residues. CDR3 in amino acids: CASSLVDAPTEAFF. CDR3 sequence (DNA): TGTGCCAGCAGCTTAGTGGATGCCCCCACTGAAGCTTTCTTT. Drawing the rest from reference TRBV7-8 and TRBJ1-1, the complete variable domain is GAGVSQSPRYKVAKRGQDVALRCDPISGHVSLFWYQQALGQGPEFLTYFQNEAQLDKSGLPSDRFFAERPEGSVSTLKIQRTQQEDSAVYLCASSLVDAPTEAFFGQGTRLTVV.

The chain uses TRBV18 and TRBJ1-1; unclear D gene. V lost 3 bases and J 0 bases, leaving 14 bases between the germline ends. Germline V gene data show CDR1 as KGHSH and CDR2 as LQKENI. The CDR3 consists of 16 residues. Here the CDR3 DNA reads TGTGCCAGCTCACCGGGTAATTGGGGTTTGAACACTGAAGCTTTCTTT. It yields the protein CASSPGNWGLNTEAFF.

CDR3 DNA sequence: TGCAGTGCTAGAGGGCCCAGACTCAAGTACGAGCAGTACTTC. As protein: CSARGPRLKYEQYF. This chain uses TRBV20-1 with TRBJ2-7; no clear D gene. There are 14 residues in the CDR3. V was clipped by 1 base and J by 4 bases, with 14 bases between them. CDR1 and CDR2 (germline): DFQATT, SNEGSKA (reference sequence).

The V and J genes are TRBV6-5 and TRBJ1-4; D remains ambiguous. Germline loops: CDR1 MNHEY, CDR2 SVGAGI. CDR3 length: 16 amino acids. V lost 3 bases and J 0 bases, leaving 11 bases between the germline ends. The CDR3 DNA reads as TGTGCCAGCAGTTATAACACAGCTGCAACTAATGAAAAACTGTTTTTT. Encoded protein: CASSYNTAATNEKLFF.

This chain uses TRBV12-3 or TRBV12-4 with TRBJ2-2; D uncertain. The CDR3 runs 12 residues. The V gene lost 10 bases and the J gene lost 1 base, with 7 bases spanning the gap. The CDR3 loop reads CATTRNTGELFF. CDR3 nucleotide sequence: TGTGCCACCACTCGGAACACCGGGGAGCTGTTTTTT.

The DNA of the CDR3 is TGTGCCAGCAGCCGACTAGGAATTCAAGAGACCCAGTACTTC. Translating it yields CASSRLGIQETQYF. This chain links TRBV11-2 with TRBJ2-5; a weak D match, TRBD2 (6 bases). The CDR3 extends over 14 amino acids. Germline V CDR1 and CDR2: SGHAT, FQNNGV. Trimming stripped 5 bases from V and 2 bases from J, with 12 bases between.

This clonotype has a handful of counts. The rearrangement links TRBV6-1 to TRBJ2-2; no firm D call. The CDR3 loop spans 15 amino acids. Per the germline V gene, CDR1 is MNHNS and CDR2 is SASEGT. V was clipped by 7 bases and J by 4 bases, with 16 bases between them. CDR3 nucleotide sequence: TGTGCCAGCAACCCCTCCCGGGTTTCCACCGGGGAGCTGTTTTTT. Translated: CASNPSRVSTGELFF.

This clonotype has more than one count but fewer than ten. The V and J genes are TRBV6-5 and TRBJ1-2; D is unresolved. CDR1 and CDR2 (germline): MNHEY, SVGAGI. V lost 0 bases and J lost 2, with 7 bases in between. The CDR3 has 14 amino acids. DNA for the CDR3: TGTGCCAGCAGTTACTCGAGTACCAACTATGGCTACACCTTC. Translating it yields CASSYSSTNYGYTF.

In its sample, this clonotype was seen many times. This rearrangement joins TRBV6-4 to TRBJ2-2; 9 bases match TRBD1. Trimming cost V 0 bases and J 7 bases; bases outside gene matches: 0. Germline lookup yields CDR1 MRHNA and CDR2 SNTAGT. The CDR3 sequence is 14 residues long. The CDR3 reads CASSDSTGGGELFF. CDR3 in DNA: TGTGCCAGCAGTGACTCGACAGGGGGCGGGGAGCTGTTTTTT.

This clonotype was seen a handful of times. The chain couples TRBV5-1 to TRBJ2-7, with TRBD1 matching 8 bases. CDR3 length: 14 residues. Germline V lookup: CDR1 SGHRS, CDR2 YFSETQ. Trimming cost V 0 bases and J 7 bases; bases outside gene matches: 6. CDR3 sequence reads: CASSLAQGAREQYF. CDR3 sequence (DNA): TGCGCCAGCAGCTTGGCCCAGGGGGCGAGGGAGCAGTACTTC. The entire variable domain, with the rest obtained from reference TRBV5-1 and TRBJ2-7, is as follows: KAGVTQTPRYLIKTRGQQVTLSCSPISGHRSVSWYQQTPGQGLQFLFEYFSETQRNKGNFPGRFSGRQFSNSRSEMNVSTLELGDSALYLCASSLAQGAREQYFGPGTRLTVT.

The sample holds a few counts of this clonotype. The CDR3 bases are TGTGCCAGCAGCTTAGCGGGGACTAAATACAATGAGCAGTTCTTC. It encodes CASSLAGTKYNEQFF. The chain combines TRBV7-2 with TRBJ2-1, with 7 bases identical to TRBD2. The CDR3 runs to 15 residues. V trimming: 0 bases; J trimming: 4 bases; junction bases outside the gene matches: 3. The germline V gene encodes CDR1 SGHTA and CDR2 FQGNSA. The full variable domain, completed using reference TRBV7-2 and TRBJ2-1, is GAGVSQSPSNKVTEKGKDVELRCDPISGHTALYWYRQSLGQGLEFLIYFQGNSAPDKSGLPSDRFSAERTGGSVSTLTIQRTQQEDSAVYLCASSLAGTKYNEQFFGPGTRLTVL.

This clonotype was recorded many times. This sequence joins TRBV4-2 and TRBJ2-3; TRBD2 matches at 7 bases. Germline V gene lookup returns CDR1 LGHNA and CDR2 YNFKEQ. The CDR3 has 14 residues. Unmatched junction bases numbered 0, after V lost 2 bases and J lost 1 base. CDR3 region: CASSQRGGTDTQYF. The CDR3 DNA follows: TGTGCCAGCAGCCAACGGGGGGGCACAGATACGCAGTATTTT.

The chain recombines TRBV6-1 with TRBJ1-6, with TRBD1 identical over 9 bases. This CDR3 spans 15 amino acids. Germline lookup yields CDR1 MNHNS and CDR2 SASEGT. Trimming cost V 5 bases and J 7 bases; bases outside gene matches: 6. The DNA for the CDR3 is TGTGCCAGCAGTCCCGCCGGGACAGGGAATTCACCCCTCCACTTT. The encoded protein is CASSPAGTGNSPLHF.

CDR3 sequence: CASSPQGARGETQYF. The CDR3 nucleotides read TGTGCCAGCTCACCGCAGGGGGCTCGGGGAGAGACCCAGTACTTC. The chain joins TRBV18 to TRBJ2-5; 8 bases are a match to TRBD1. From germline, CDR1 is KGHSH and CDR2 LQKENI. V was clipped by 3 bases and J by 4 bases; unmatched bases: 7. The CDR3 has 15 amino acids.

This clonotype came up many times. V gene TRBV4-1 combines with J gene TRBJ2-2; D might be TRBD1 or TRBD2, each matching 5 bases. Trimming pared 0 bases from V and 6 bases from J, leaving 17 bases between. The germline gives CDR1 MGHRA, CDR2 YSYEKL. The CDR3 consists of 17 residues. The CDR3 sequence is CASSQEWGTGLAGELFF. Written as DNA, the CDR3 is TGCGCCAGCAGCCAAGAGTGGGGTACAGGACTCGCCGGGGAGCTGTTTTTT.

This clonotype occurred a few times. V usage is TRBV20-1 and J usage is TRBJ1-4; 11 nucleotides agree with TRBD1. J gave up 1 base and V 8 bases, and 6 bases lay outside the gene matches. Germline V gene data show CDR1 as DFQATT and CDR2 as SNEGSKA (reference sequence). The CDR3 is 15 residues long. The CDR3 DNA sequence: TGCAGTACCCAAGGGACAGGGGGAACTAATGAAAAACTGTTTTTT. This sequence encodes CSTQGTGGTNEKLFF.

CDR3 bases: TGTGCCAGCAGCTTAGCTATTCAGGGTTTGTACGAGCAGTACTTC. Translation gives CASSLAIQGLYEQYF. The chain recombines TRBV7-2 with TRBJ2-7, with TRBD1 as a possible D gene (5 bases). V was shortened by 0 bases and J by 4 bases, with 13 bases between the two germline ends. This CDR3 is built from 15 residues. The germline CDR1 and CDR2 sequences are SGHTA and FQGNSA.

This clonotype occurred a few times. The rearrangement links TRBV19 to TRBJ2-7; TRBD1 matches at 8 bases. Germline V gene sequence: CDR1 LNHDA, CDR2 SQIVND (reference sequence). The CDR3 totals 15 residues. J lost 3 bases, V lost 5 bases, and 9 bases had no gene match. The chain's CDR3 is CASSYSTGGIYEQYF. As DNA, the CDR3 is TGTGCCAGTAGTTACTCCACAGGGGGAATCTACGAGCAGTACTTC.

This chain links TRBV6-5 with TRBJ1-1; TRBD1 matches 8 bases. The CDR3 is 15 amino acids. With V trimmed by 4 bases and J by 5 bases, 9 bases remained unmatched. CDR1 MNHEY and CDR2 SVGAGI come from the germline V gene. The DNA of the CDR3 is TGTGCCAGCAGTTTCCCAGGGGGCTCGGGAACTGAAGCTTTCTTT. Translated, it gives CASSFPGGSGTEAFF.

The J gene is TRBJ2-3, the V gene TRBV5-1, with 16 bases matching TRBD2. The CDR3 has 17 amino acids. V trimming: 2 bases; J trimming: 6 bases; junction bases outside the gene matches: 6. Germline V gives CDR1 SGHRS, CDR2 YFSETQ. The DNA of the CDR3 is TGCGCCAGCAGCTTTGGGACTAGCGGGGGGGCCTCGGATACGCAGTATTTT. Residues: CASSFGTSGGASDTQYF.

The genes are TRBV12-3 or TRBV12-4 and TRBJ2-7; TRBD2 agrees at 11 bases. J was trimmed by 3 bases and V by 5 bases; bases with no gene match: 6. The CDR3 consists of 15 residues. The CDR3 region is CASSDTSGGLYEQYF. For the CDR3, the DNA is TGTGCCAGCAGTGATACTAGCGGGGGACTCTACGAGCAGTACTTC.